The 32 T cell receptor beta chains below all came from one sample that was sequenced in a study of technical replicates of blood from a handful of donors. Using immunoSEQ multiplex PCR, the repertoire was profiled, and TCRdb retains in-frame clones only, with some absent. The table records under 100,000 clones, just under 95% of them present only once. Input material: T cells isolated from PBMCs. Every receptor here comes from a human donor in good health.

This clone has just one count. J is TRBJ2-5 and V is TRBV2; 10 bases map to TRBD2. The CDR3 has 15 residues. CDR1 is SNHLY and CDR2 is FYNNEI in the germline V gene. The V and J ends lost 6 bases and 7 bases, in that order; junction bases with no gene match: 11. The CDR3 DNA sequence: TGTGCCAGCAGAGCGCTCCTAGCGGGGGTGGGGACCCAGTACTTC. It yields the protein CASRALLAGVGTQYF.

This chain joins TRBV5-6 and TRBJ1-2; D not resolved. This CDR3 spans 13 amino acids. In germline, CDR1 is SGHDT, CDR2 YYEEEE. The V gene lost 6 bases and the J gene lost 1 base, with 10 bases spanning the gap. This CDR3 is CASTQSDNYGYTF. The CDR3 DNA reads as TGTGCCAGCACCCAGTCCGATAACTATGGCTACACCTTC.

The rearrangement links TRBV5-5 to TRBJ1-5; D gene uncertain. The CDR3 spans 14 residues. Germline V gene sequence: CDR1 SGHKS, CDR2 YYEKEE (reference sequence). V dropped 3 bases and J dropped 0 bases, with 7 bases sitting between them. The CDR3 is CASSYTGSNQPQHF. DNA of the CDR3: TGTGCCAGCAGCTACACGGGTAGCAATCAGCCCCAGCATTTT.

Here the CDR3 DNA reads TGCAGCGGAAGGACTAGCGGACTAACCTACGAGCAGTACTTC. The encoded protein is CSGRTSGLTYEQYF. This chain joins TRBV29-1 and TRBJ2-7, with 10 nucleotides matching TRBD2. The CDR3 extends over 14 amino acids. Germline V lookup: CDR1 SQVTM, CDR2 ANQGSEA. V gave up 7 bases and J gave up 2 bases; unmatched junction bases: 8.

The chain carries TRBV6-1 and TRBJ2-1; no firm D call. The CDR3 extends over 13 amino acids. Trimming took off 5 bases at V and 7 bases at J, with 12 bases between the two ends. Germline CDR1 and CDR2: MNHNS and SASEGT. The CDR3 reads CASSPSSWNEQFF. CDR3 in DNA: TGTGCCAGCAGTCCCAGTTCGTGGAATGAGCAGTTCTTC.

This clone was detected only once. The genes are TRBV29-1 and TRBJ2-7; D possibly corresponds to TRBD2 (5 bases). The CDR3 contains 14 residues. V was cut by 6 bases and J by 7 bases, with 22 bases left in between. Germline lookup yields CDR1 SQVTM and CDR2 ANQGSEA. The chain's CDR3 is CSVRTDTTLSEQYF. CDR3 sequence (DNA): TGCAGCGTGAGGACTGATACTACGTTATCGGAGCAGTACTTC.

The V gene is TRBV5-1, the J gene TRBJ2-5, with D tentatively TRBD1 (7 bases). This CDR3 region has 15 residues. Trimming took off 3 bases at V and 5 bases at J, with 17 bases between the two ends. CDR1 and CDR2 (germline): SGHRS, YFSETQ. CDR3 in amino acids: CASSSTGTSGETQYF. The CDR3 DNA sequence: TGCGCCAGCAGCTCGACAGGGACCAGCGGGGAGACCCAGTACTTC.

The gene calls are TRBV4-1 and TRBJ2-1; 9 bases fit TRBD2. The ends lost 3 bases at V and 8 bases at J; junction bases unmatched: 11. CDR3 length: 16 residues. CDR1 and CDR2 (germline): MGHRA, YSYEKL. In DNA, the CDR3 is TGCGCCAGCAGCCAGGAACCGGGACTAGCATTCGATGAGCAGTTCTTC. It translates to CASSQEPGLAFDEQFF.

This clone appeared once. The genes are TRBV5-1 and TRBJ2-3; TRBD2 is a possible D gene (5 bases). This CDR3 is built from 12 residues. CDR1 is SGHRS, CDR2 YFSETQ, per germline. The V end lost 0 bases, the J end lost 11 bases, and 10 bases lay between the germline ends. The CDR3 reads CASSLDGDGQYF. CDR3 DNA: TGCGCCAGCAGCTTGGACGGGGATGGGCAGTATTTT.

The rearrangement links TRBV7-9 to TRBJ2-7; 7 bases line up with TRBD1. CDR3 size: 17 residues. Germline trimming cut 5 bases from V and 1 base from J; bases unmatched to any gene: 14. CDR1 SEHNR and CDR2 FQNEAQ come from the germline V gene (reference sequence). The CDR3 spells CASSTLPQGSGSYEQYF. CDR3 DNA: TGTGCCAGCAGCACCCTCCCACAGGGGTCGGGGTCCTACGAGCAGTACTTC.

The chain is built from TRBV14 and TRBJ2-7; 8 nucleotides agree with TRBD1. The CDR3 has 20 amino acids. Germline assignment: CDR1 SGHDN and CDR2 FVKESK. The V segment lost 3 bases and the J segment 2 bases; nucleotides outside the gene matches: 21. The chain's CDR3 is CASSQSYRGTGSTIAYEQYF. Here the CDR3 DNA reads TGTGCCAGCAGCCAGAGTTACAGGGGGACCGGGAGTACGATTGCCTACGAGCAGTACTTC.

This chain links TRBV6-9 with TRBJ1-1, with D uncertain. CDR1 and CDR2 (germline): MNHGY, SVAAGI. Trimming removed 2 bases at V and 1 base at J, with 8 bases between. CDR3 size: 14 residues. CDR3 amino acids: CASSYSLENTEAFF. CDR3 nucleotide sequence: TGTGCCAGCAGTTATAGTCTAGAGAACACTGAAGCTTTCTTT.

V usage is TRBV4-1 and J usage is TRBJ1-4; D gene ambiguous. Deletions cut 2 bases from V and 0 bases from J, with 13 bases between. The CDR3 length is 17 residues. Germline loops: CDR1 MGHRA, CDR2 YSYEKL. CDR3 in DNA: TGCGCCAGCAGCCAACACCCTCCCCAGGCAACTAATGAAAAACTGTTTTTT. Translating gives CASSQHPPQATNEKLFF.

The chain carries TRBV5-4 and TRBJ2-5, with TRBD1 identical over 12 bases. CDR1 is SGHNT and CDR2 is YYREEE in the germline V gene (reference sequence). Unmatched junction bases numbered 9, after V lost 4 bases and J lost 5 bases. CDR3 length equals 16 residues. The DNA of the CDR3 is TGTGCCAGCAGCACGGGACAGGGGGCTGGGGGGGAGACCCAGTACTTC. Encoded protein: CASSTGQGAGGETQYF.

The V and J genes are TRBV10-2 and TRBJ2-5; TRBD1 aligns across 8 bases. The CDR3 spans 12 residues. The germline V gene has CDR1 WSHSY and CDR2 SAAADI. J was trimmed by 13 bases and V by 6 bases; bases with no gene match: 10. The CDR3 DNA sequence: TGCGCCAGCAGGTCGGGCCTTGGACAGGGGTACTTC. Its protein is CASRSGLGQGYF.

This chain uses TRBV7-9 with TRBJ1-4, with D perhaps TRBD1 (5 bases). The CDR3 covers 18 residues. Per germline, CDR1 SEHNR and CDR2 FQNEAQ (reference sequence). The germline V and J ends were trimmed by 2 bases and 3 bases, with 19 bases remaining between them. This chain's CDR3 is CASSLTLGRRDSNEKLFF. The CDR3 DNA sequence: TGTGCCAGCAGCTTAACGCTGGGGCGGCGGGATTCTAATGAAAAACTGTTTTTT.

The gene calls are TRBV7-8 and TRBJ1-4; D is undetermined. CDR3 length equals 15 residues. Germline V gene lookup returns CDR1 SGHVS and CDR2 FQNEAQ. V was trimmed by 1 base and J by 6 bases, leaving 12 bases between them. This CDR3 is CASSLGPDGDEKLFF. CDR3 sequence (DNA): TGTGCCAGCAGCTTAGGACCCGACGGGGATGAAAAACTGTTTTTT.

Points on this clone: The same CDR3 is also encoded by other DNA sequences in this sample. CDR3 DNA: TGTGCCAGCAGCTTGGCCGGGCAGGGGTTCTATGGCTACACCTTC. Its translation is CASSLAGQGFYGYTF. The V gene is TRBV5-4, the J gene TRBJ1-2; D is perhaps TRBD1 (6 bases). The ends were cut back, 0 bases at V and 4 bases at J, with 13 bases in the middle. Per germline, CDR1 SGHNT and CDR2 YYREEE (reference sequence). The CDR3 contains 15 residues. The full variable domain, in which reference TRBV5-4 and TRBJ1-2 provide the parts outside the CDR3, is ETGVTQSPTHLIKTRGQQVTLRCSSQSGHNTVSWYQQALGQGPQFIFQYYREEENGRGNFPPRFSGLQFPNYSSELNVNALELDDSALYLCASSLAGQGFYGYTFGSGTRLTVV.

The rearrangement links TRBV6-1 to TRBJ2-7; the D gene is possibly TRBD2 (7 bases). With 8 bases removed from V and 5 bases from J, the gap between germline ends came to 16 bases. The V gene's germline CDR1 is MNHNS and CDR2 SASEGT. The CDR3 consists of 13 residues. CDR3 sequence (DNA): TGTGCCAGCGCCGGGGGGCCCTGGGACGAGCAGTACTTC. This codes for CASAGGPWDEQYF.

The chain combines TRBV30 with TRBJ1-2; possible D gene TRBD1, 5 bases. V gave up 7 bases and J gave up 4 bases, with 19 bases separating them. The CDR3 is made up of 14 amino acids. Germline V gives CDR1 GTSNPN, CDR2 SVGIG (reference sequence). The CDR3 sequence: CALTGISPFYGYTF. The CDR3 DNA reads TGTGCCTTAACAGGAATCTCTCCATTCTATGGCTACACCTTC.

In its sample, this clone was seen once. The J gene is TRBJ2-1, the V gene TRBV7-3; perhaps TRBD1 as D (6 bases). The germline CDR1 and CDR2 sequences are SGHTA and FQGTGA. The V and J ends lost 0 bases and 7 bases respectively, with 7 bases between them. CDR3 length equals 13 residues. The CDR3 is CASSLTGTNEQFF. CDR3 in DNA: TGTGCCAGCAGCTTAACCGGGACAAATGAGCAGTTCTTC.

The rearrangement joins TRBV28 to TRBJ2-1, with 8 positions matching TRBD1. The CDR3 is 14 amino acids. CDR1 MDHEN and CDR2 SYDVKM come from the germline V gene. V was clipped by 4 bases and J by 7 bases; unmatched bases: 6. This chain's CDR3 is CASSSGQGLNEQFF. The CDR3 nucleotides are TGTGCCAGCAGTTCCGGACAGGGACTGAATGAGCAGTTCTTC.

The V gene is TRBV5-4, the J gene TRBJ2-1; 11 nucleotides agree with TRBD2. This CDR3 has 15 amino acids. From germline, CDR1 is SGHNT and CDR2 YYREEE (reference sequence). J lost 6 bases, V lost 5 bases, and 7 bases had no gene match. The CDR3, as DNA: TGTGCCAGCAGGGGTACTAGCGGGAGTGGCAATGAGCAGTTCTTC. As protein: CASRGTSGSGNEQFF.

The chain has TRBV28 and TRBJ1-1, with a possible D match to TRBD1 (5 bases). V lost 3 bases and J 1 base, leaving 6 bases between the germline ends. This CDR3 region has 13 residues. Germline lookup yields CDR1 MDHEN and CDR2 SYDVKM. The CDR3 DNA is TGTGCCAGCAGTTTTCAGGGGAACACTGAAGCTTTCTTT. Residues: CASSFQGNTEAFF.

The rearrangement links TRBV19 to TRBJ1-6; 7 positions agree with TRBD1. Germline trimming cut 6 bases from V and 7 bases from J; bases unmatched to any gene: 12. CDR3 length: 16 residues. Germline V gene data show CDR1 as LNHDA and CDR2 as SQIVND (reference sequence). CDR3 sequence reads: CASSRQTGTENSPLHF. In DNA form, the CDR3 reads TGTGCCAGTAGCCGCCAGACAGGGACGGAGAATTCACCCCTCCACTTT. Together with reference TRBV19 and TRBJ1-6, the CDR3 gives the full variable domain: DGGITQSPKYLFRKEGQNVTLSCEQNLNHDAMYWYRQDPGQGLRLIYYSQIVNDFQKGDIAEGYSVSREKKESFPLTVTSAQKNPTAFYLCASSRQTGTENSPLHFGNGTRLTVT.

The rearrangement joins TRBV11-2 to TRBJ2-7, with TRBD1 as a possible D gene (6 bases). This CDR3 has 14 residues. Per germline, CDR1 SGHAT and CDR2 FQNNGV. V lost 5 bases to trimming and J lost 1 base, with 12 bases between them. The CDR3 DNA sequence: TGTGCCAGCAGCCCGTCACAGGGTTCCTACGAGCAGTACTTC. This gives the protein CASSPSQGSYEQYF.

V and J are TRBV5-1 and TRBJ2-1; TRBD1 matches 10 bases. CDR3 size: 15 residues. After removal of 5 bases from V and 8 bases from J, the junction contained 10 bases not matched to a gene. Germline assignment: CDR1 SGHRS and CDR2 YFSETQ. For the CDR3, the DNA is TGCGCCAGCAGTTGGCCGGGACAGGGGACCGATGAGCAGTTCTTC. Protein sequence: CASSWPGQGTDEQFF.

V usage is TRBV13 and J usage is TRBJ2-3; 7 bases map to TRBD2. In germline, CDR1 is PRHDT, CDR2 FYEKMQ (reference sequence). The length of the CDR3 is 16 residues. V shed 0 bases, J shed 4 bases, and the junction held 7 bases outside the gene matches. In nucleotides, the CDR3 is TGTGCCAGCAGCTTAGGGAGACCCGGGGGGTCAGATACGCAGTATTTT. Amino acids: CASSLGRPGGSDTQYF. Supplemented by reference TRBV13 and TRBJ2-3, the full variable domain reads AAGVIQSPRHLIKEKRETATLKCYPIPRHDTVYWYQQGPGQDPQFLISFYEKMQSDKGSIPDRFSAQQFSDYHSELNMSSLELGDSALYFCASSLGRPGGSDTQYFGPGTRLTVL.

The chain carries TRBV19 and TRBJ2-7, with 8 bases matching TRBD1. This CDR3 contains 13 residues. After removal of 3 bases from V and 4 bases from J, the junction contained 2 bases not matched to a gene. Germline loops: CDR1 LNHDA, CDR2 SQIVND (reference sequence). CDR3 nucleotide sequence: TGTGCCAGTAGTATTCAGGGGGCTTACGAGCAGTACTTC. Translated: CASSIQGAYEQYF.

The chain recombines TRBV5-4 with TRBJ1-1; D is undetermined. The germline CDR1 and CDR2 sequences are SGHNT and YYREEE (reference sequence). There are 15 residues in the CDR3. The V end lost 2 bases, the J end lost 0 bases, and 11 bases lay between the germline ends. The CDR3 coding sequence is TGTGCCAGCAGCTTCACTGACACCTTGAACACTGAAGCTTTCTTT. Protein product: CASSFTDTLNTEAFF.

This chain links TRBV4-1 with TRBJ2-3, with 14 bases fitting TRBD2. The CDR3 has 17 residues. CDR1 and CDR2 (germline): MGHRA, YSYEKL. The junction had 6 bases not matched to a gene; V was cut back by 3 bases and J by 4 bases. CDR3 in amino acids: CASSHSRLAGGADTQYF. Here the CDR3 DNA reads TGCGCCAGCAGCCACTCCCGACTAGCGGGGGGGGCAGATACGCAGTATTTT.

DNA of the CDR3: TGTGCCAGCGGGGACACCTCCTATGGCTACACCTTC. It is translated as CASGDTSYGYTF. The rearrangement links TRBV6-5 to TRBJ1-2; weak D call: TRBD1 (6 bases). The CDR3 runs to 12 residues. Trimming shortened V by 8 bases and J by 4 bases, and 11 bases separated the two germline ends. Germline V gene lookup returns CDR1 MNHEY and CDR2 SVGAGI.